These T cell receptor beta chains were read from a single sample in a study of blood T cells in healthy people across ages. From the 5' RACE reads, TCRdb called clonotypes with MiXCR, one entry per CDR3 protein. In the table there are 380,000 or so distinct CDR3 sequences, roughly half of which are singletons. Sequencing used blood. These receptor sequences come from a man in his 60s in good health. Each CDR3 is given with its conserved first and last residue. Fields, in order: CDR3 protein, CDR3 DNA, clone size, V gene, J gene, D gene. A D gene is named only where the DNA matches it firmly. Size tells how often a clone was seen (once, few, many) or the class of an expanded clone, and some rows leave it out.

CDR3: CSVVRDRVSGYTF
DNA: TGCAGCGTAGTCCGGGACAGGGTGTCTGGCTACACCTTC
size: .
V: TRBV29-1
J: TRBJ1-2
D: TRBD1

CDR3: CAISNGASGGYEQYF
DNA: TGTGCCATCAGTAACGGGGCTAGCGGGGGGTACGAGCAGTACTTC
size: few
V: TRBV10-3
J: TRBJ2-7
D: TRBD2

CDR3: CASDRGGGSGIQETQYF
DNA: TGTGCCAGCGATAGGGGGGGGGGTAGCGGAATACAAGAGACCCAGTACTTC
size: .
V: TRBV7-8
J: TRBJ2-5
D: .

CDR3: CASGRYNSPLHF
DNA: TGTGCCAGCGGCCGGTATAATTCACCCCTCCACTTT
size: .
V: TRBV7-2
J: TRBJ1-6
D: .

CDR3: CASSDGFSYEQYF
DNA: TGTGCCAGCAGTGACGGGTTCTCCTACGAGCAGTACTTC
size: .
V: TRBV6-2/TRBV6-3
J: TRBJ2-7
D: .

CDR3: CSGGGSYEQYF
DNA: TGCAGCGGGGGGGGGAGTTACGAGCAGTACTTC
size: many
V: TRBV20-1
J: TRBJ2-7
D: TRBD2

CDR3: CASSRPGIARVTRPDTQYF
DNA: TGTGCCAGCAGCCGTCCCGGGATAGCGAGGGTCACCCGGCCAGATACGCAGTATTTT
size: .
V: TRBV11-2
J: TRBJ2-3
D: .

CDR3: CAISESGSGGHNEQFF
DNA: TGTGCCATCAGTGAGTCGGGGTCCGGTGGCCACAATGAGCAGTTCTTC
size: .
V: TRBV10-3
J: TRBJ2-1
D: .

CDR3: CSVEGTGGEQYF
DNA: TGCAGCGTTGAAGGGACAGGCGGCGAGCAGTACTTC
size: .
V: TRBV29-1
J: TRBJ2-7
D: TRBD1

CDR3: CASSLGLAGAFNEQFF
DNA: TGTGCCAGCAGCTTAGGATTAGCGGGAGCTTTCAATGAGCAGTTCTTC
size: .
V: TRBV7-2
J: TRBJ2-1
D: TRBD2

CDR3: CASSPSRTGGYGYTF
DNA: TGTGCCAGCAGCCCTTCTAGGACAGGGGGCTATGGCTACACCTTC
size: .
V: TRBV9
J: TRBJ1-2
D: TRBD1

CDR3: CASSGTPGNEQYF
DNA: TGTGCCAGCAGCGGGACTCCGGGGAACGAGCAGTACTTC
size: .
V: TRBV7-9
J: TRBJ2-7
D: .

CDR3: CSASAGRTYNEQFF
DNA: TGCAGTGCTAGCGCCGGGAGAACCTACAATGAGCAGTTCTTC
size: .
V: TRBV20-1
J: TRBJ2-1
D: .